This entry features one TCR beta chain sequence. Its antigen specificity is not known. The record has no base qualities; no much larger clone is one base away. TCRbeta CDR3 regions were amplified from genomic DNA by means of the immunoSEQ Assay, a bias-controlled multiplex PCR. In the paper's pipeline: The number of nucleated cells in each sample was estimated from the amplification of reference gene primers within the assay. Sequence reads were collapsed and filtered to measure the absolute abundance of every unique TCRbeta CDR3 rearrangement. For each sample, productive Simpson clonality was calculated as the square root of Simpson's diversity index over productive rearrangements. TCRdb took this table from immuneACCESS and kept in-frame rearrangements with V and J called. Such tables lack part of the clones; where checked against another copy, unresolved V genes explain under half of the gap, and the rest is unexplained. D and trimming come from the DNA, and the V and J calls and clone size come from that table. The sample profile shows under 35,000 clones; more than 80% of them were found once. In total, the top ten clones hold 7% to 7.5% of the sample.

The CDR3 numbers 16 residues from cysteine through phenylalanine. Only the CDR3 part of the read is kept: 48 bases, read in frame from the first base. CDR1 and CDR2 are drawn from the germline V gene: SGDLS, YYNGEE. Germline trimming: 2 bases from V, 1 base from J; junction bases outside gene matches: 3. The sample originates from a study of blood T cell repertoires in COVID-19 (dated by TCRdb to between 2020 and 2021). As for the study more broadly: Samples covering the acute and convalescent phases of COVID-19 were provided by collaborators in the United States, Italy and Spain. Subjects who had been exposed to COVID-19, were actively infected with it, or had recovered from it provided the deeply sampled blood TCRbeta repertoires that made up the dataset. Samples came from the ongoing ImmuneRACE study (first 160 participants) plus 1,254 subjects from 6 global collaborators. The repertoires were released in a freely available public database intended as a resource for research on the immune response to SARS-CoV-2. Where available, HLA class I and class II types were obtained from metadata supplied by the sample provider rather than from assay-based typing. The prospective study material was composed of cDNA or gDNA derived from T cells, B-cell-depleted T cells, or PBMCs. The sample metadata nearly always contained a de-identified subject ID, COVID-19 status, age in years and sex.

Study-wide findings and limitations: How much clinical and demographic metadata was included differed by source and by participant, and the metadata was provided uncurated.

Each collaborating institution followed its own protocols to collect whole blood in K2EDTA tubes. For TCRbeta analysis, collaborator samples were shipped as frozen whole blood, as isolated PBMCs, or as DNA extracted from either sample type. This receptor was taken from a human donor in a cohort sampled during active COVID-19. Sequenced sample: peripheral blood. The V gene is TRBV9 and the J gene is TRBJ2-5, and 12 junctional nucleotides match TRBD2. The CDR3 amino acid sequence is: CASSVLAGGPQETQYF. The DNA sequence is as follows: TGTGCCAGCAGCGTCCTAGCGGGAGGGCCCCAAGAGACCCAGTACTTC.